These 16 T cell receptor beta chains were all obtained from the same sample, sequenced in a study of blood T cells in healthy people across ages. A second PCR, run for about 7 to 11 cycles, used a sample-barcoded 5' primer plus a J-beta primer mix. TCRdb re-called the 5' RACE reads with MiXCR, one entry per CDR3 protein. In the table there are some 900,000 distinct CDR3 sequences, under 30% of which are singletons. The specimen was blood. The receptors stem from a woman of 80 years or more in good health.

The rearrangement joins TRBV6-1 to TRBJ2-7; TRBD2 matches 7 bases. From germline, CDR1 is MNHNS and CDR2 SASEGT. Trimming at V came to 7 bases and at J to 3 bases, leaving 6 bases not matched to a gene. The CDR3 runs 13 residues. The DNA of the CDR3 is TGTGCCAGCAACCAGGGACTACACTACGAGCAGTACTTC. Its protein is CASNQGLHYEQYF.

A word on this clonotype: This clone may be a read error of a much larger clone one base away. This rearrangement joins TRBV25-1 to TRBJ2-3; D might be TRBD1 or TRBD2, each matching 5 bases. CDR3 length: 16 residues. Germline V gives CDR1 MGHDK, CDR2 SYGVNS. V dropped 4 bases and J dropped 4 bases, with 18 bases sitting between them. CDR3 residues: CASSGIGEGTSDTQYF. The CDR3 DNA reads as TGTGCCAGCAGTGGGATAGGGGAAGGGACCTCAGATACGCAGTATTTT.

Of note for this clonotype: Just one base apart from a much larger clone, this may be a read error. The chain links TRBV15 to TRBJ2-5; possible D gene TRBD2, 5 bases. Looked up from germline, CDR1 is LNHNV and CDR2 is YYDKDF (reference sequence). The CDR3 sequence is 13 residues long. V lost 3 bases, J lost 3 bases, and 8 bases lay in between. The CDR3 loop reads CATSSSVKETQYF. CDR3 in DNA: TGTGCCACCAGCAGTAGCGTTAAAGAGACCCAGTACTTC.

This clonotype has more than one count but fewer than ten. The gene calls are TRBV27 and TRBJ1-2; 9 bases fit TRBD1. The trim removed 6 bases at V and 8 bases at J, leaving 7 bases unmatched. Germline CDR1 reads MNHEY; CDR2 reads SMNVEV (reference sequence). This CDR3 comprises 13 residues. DNA for the CDR3: TGTGCCAGCAGGGACAGGGGTAGTGGCGGCTACACCTTC. Translating it yields CASRDRGSGGYTF.

This clonotype came up many times. The rearrangement links TRBV3-1 to TRBJ1-2; maybe TRBD1 (5 bases). Trimming took off 3 bases at V and 4 bases at J, with 15 bases between the two ends. Germline values: CDR1 LGHDT, CDR2 YNNKEL (reference sequence). CDR3 length: 15 amino acids. The CDR3 reads CASSHAGGASYGYTF. Written as DNA, the CDR3 is TGTGCCAGCAGCCACGCGGGAGGGGCTAGCTATGGCTACACCTTC.

Here the CDR3 DNA reads TGTGCCAGCTCACCACAGCGCGGGGGGCCATCAGATGAGCAGTACTTC. This codes for CASSPQRGGPSDEQYF. The chain is built from TRBV18 and TRBJ2-7, with 8 bases identical to TRBD2. Losses at the gene ends were 1 base for V and 7 bases for J; bases not matched to a gene: 12. Germline V gene data show CDR1 as KGHSH and CDR2 as LQKENI. CDR3 length: 16 residues.

This clonotype was recorded a few times. This chain uses TRBV11-2 with TRBJ2-1, with 7 bases identical to TRBD2. Near its end, the DNA agrees better with TRBJ2-7, so the J call may be wrong. Germline V lookup: CDR1 SGHAT, CDR2 FQNNGV. This CDR3 spans 18 amino acids. The DNA of the CDR3 is TGTGCCAGCAGCTTACCCCGGGGAGGGCGCTGGTCCTACAATGAGCAGTACTTC. Its protein is CASSLPRGGRWSYNEQYF.

This clonotype was detected a few times. The chain joins TRBV12-3 or TRBV12-4 to TRBJ2-3; 13 bases agree with TRBD2. The CDR3 runs 16 residues. With 6 bases clipped from V and 8 bases from J, the junction kept 11 bases outside the gene matches. The CDR3 loop is CASSPGLAGQTGTQYF. The CDR3 nucleotides read TGTGCCAGCAGCCCGGGACTAGCGGGGCAAACCGGTACGCAGTATTTT.

At least ten counts were recorded for this clonotype. The chain uses TRBV12-3 or TRBV12-4 and TRBJ2-5; tentative D call: TRBD2 (5 bases). Deletions cut 3 bases from V and 5 bases from J, with 13 bases between. The CDR3 sequence is 14 residues long. Written as DNA, the CDR3 is TGTGCCAGCAGTTTCCAGGAGGCTAGGGAGACCCAGTACTTC. It specifies CASSFQEARETQYF.

This clonotype was observed once. The chain links TRBV6-5 to TRBJ1-2, with D perhaps matching TRBD1 (6 bases). This CDR3 has 14 residues. Trimming took 2 bases from V and 5 from J, leaving 12 bases between them. Germline V gene sequence: CDR1 MNHEY, CDR2 SVGAGI. CDR3 nucleotide sequence: TGTGCCAGCAGTTACGCGGGGCAGGGGTATGGCTACACCTTC. Residues: CASSYAGQGYGYTF.

The chain combines TRBV20-1 with TRBJ2-7, with D possibly being TRBD1 (6 bases). Germline lookup yields CDR1 DFQATT and CDR2 SNEGSKA (reference sequence). CDR3 length: 15 amino acids. V lost 3 bases to trimming and J lost 0 bases, with 15 bases between them. In nucleotides, the CDR3 is TGCAGTGCTAGTCACGGGACACTCAGCTCCTACGAGCAGTACTTC. Translation gives CSASHGTLSSYEQYF.

This clonotype was observed a few times. This rearrangement joins TRBV11-3 to TRBJ1-6, with D perhaps matching TRBD1 (5 bases). Germline assignment: CDR1 SGHNT and CDR2 YENEEA. Deletions cut 2 bases from V and 4 bases from J, with 12 bases between. The CDR3 runs to 16 residues. The CDR3 DNA follows: TGTGCCAGCAGCTTACAGGGAGGAGAGTATAATTCACCCCTCCACTTT. It is translated as CASSLQGGEYNSPLHF.

This clonotype has just a few counts. This chain joins TRBV30 and TRBJ1-2; D unresolved. The CDR3 has 14 amino acids. Germline V lookup: CDR1 GTSNPN, CDR2 SVGIG (reference sequence). The V end was cut by 2 bases, the J end by 8 bases, with 18 bases between. CDR3 nucleotide sequence: TGTGCCTGGAGTTTTCTCCAGCTGGAGGAGGGCTACACCTTC. This encodes CAWSFLQLEEGYTF.

This clonotype was seen only a few times. A much larger clone differs by one base, so this may be a read error. The gene calls are TRBV2 and TRBJ2-7; 9 nucleotides match TRBD2. Germline-derived CDR1 and CDR2 are SNHLY and FYNNEI. The CDR3 contains 13 residues. The CDR3 is CAGSDVAGDLGYF. CDR3 bases: TGTGCCGGCAGTGACGTAGCGGGGGACCTTGGGTACTTC.

This clonotype was counted many times. The gene calls are TRBV7-2 and TRBJ1-6; weak D call: TRBD1 (6 bases). Germline V CDR1 and CDR2: SGHTA, FQGNSA. V was trimmed by 5 bases and J by 2 bases, leaving 19 bases between them. The CDR3 runs 18 residues. The CDR3 is CASSGSPGVRTYNSPLHF. The CDR3 region has the DNA TGTGCCAGCAGCGGAAGTCCAGGGGTGCGGACCTATAATTCACCCCTCCACTTT.

Points on this clonotype: This may come from a read error, since a much larger clone is one base off. The chain is built from TRBV4-3 and TRBJ2-7; TRBD2 is a possible D gene (6 bases). Trimming took 0 bases from V and 7 from J, leaving 16 bases between them. The V gene's germline CDR1 is LGHNA and CDR2 YSLEER. CDR3 length equals 15 residues. CDR3 sequence (DNA): TGCGCCAGCAGCCAAGATAGGGTGCGGGGAGAGGAGCAGTACTTC. This sequence encodes CASSQDRVRGEEQYF.